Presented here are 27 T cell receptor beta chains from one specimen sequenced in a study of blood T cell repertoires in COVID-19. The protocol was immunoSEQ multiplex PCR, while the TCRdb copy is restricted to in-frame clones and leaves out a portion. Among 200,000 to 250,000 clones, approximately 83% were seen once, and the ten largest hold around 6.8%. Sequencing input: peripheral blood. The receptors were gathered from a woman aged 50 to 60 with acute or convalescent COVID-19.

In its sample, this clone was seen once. CDR3 sequence reads: CASSSTGGWDTQYF. CDR3 bases: TGTGCCAGCAGTTCGACAGGGGGCTGGGATACGCAGTATTTT. The V gene is TRBV27, the J gene TRBJ2-3; TRBD1 aligns across 10 bases. This CDR3 has 14 amino acids. Germline V CDR1 and CDR2: MNHEY, SMNVEV (reference sequence). V gave up 4 bases and J gave up 6 bases; unmatched junction bases: 4.

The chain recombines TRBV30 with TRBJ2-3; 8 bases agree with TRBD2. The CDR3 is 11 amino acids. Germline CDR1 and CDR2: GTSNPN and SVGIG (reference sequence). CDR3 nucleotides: TGTGCGCGGGAGGCGCCAGATACGCAGTATTTT. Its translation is CAREAPDTQYF.

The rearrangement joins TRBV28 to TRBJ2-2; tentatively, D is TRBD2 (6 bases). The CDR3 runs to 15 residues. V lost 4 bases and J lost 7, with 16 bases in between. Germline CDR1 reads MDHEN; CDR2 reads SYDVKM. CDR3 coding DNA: TGTGCCAGCAGTTCCCCCAGGGACTCATACGGGGAGCTGTTTTTT. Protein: CASSSPRDSYGELFF.

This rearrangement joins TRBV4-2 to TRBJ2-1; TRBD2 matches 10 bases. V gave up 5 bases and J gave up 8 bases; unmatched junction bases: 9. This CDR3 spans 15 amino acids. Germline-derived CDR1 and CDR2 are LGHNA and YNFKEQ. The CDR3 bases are TGTGCCAGCAGCTCAGCGGGAGGGCCAGGGGATGAGCAGTTCTTC. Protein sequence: CASSSAGGPGDEQFF.

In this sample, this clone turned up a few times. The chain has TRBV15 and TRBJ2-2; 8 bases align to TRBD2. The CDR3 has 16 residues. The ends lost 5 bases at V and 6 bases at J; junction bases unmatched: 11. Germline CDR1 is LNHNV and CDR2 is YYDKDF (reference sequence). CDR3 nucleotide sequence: TGTGCCACCAGCCGGGGGGGTCAGATGGGCGCCGGGGAGCTGTTTTTT. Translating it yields CATSRGGQMGAGELFF.

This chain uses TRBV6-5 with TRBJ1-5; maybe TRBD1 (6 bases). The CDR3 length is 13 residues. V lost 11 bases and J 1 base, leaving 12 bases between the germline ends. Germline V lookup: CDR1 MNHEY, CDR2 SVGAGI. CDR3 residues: CASQGLSNQPQHF. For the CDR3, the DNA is TGTGCCTCCCAGGGGTTGAGCAATCAGCCCCAGCATTTT.

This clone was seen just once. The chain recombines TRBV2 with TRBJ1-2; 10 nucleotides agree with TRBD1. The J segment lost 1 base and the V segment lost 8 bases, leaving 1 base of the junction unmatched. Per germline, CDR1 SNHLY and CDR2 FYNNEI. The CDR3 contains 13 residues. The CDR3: CASGTGVNYGYTF. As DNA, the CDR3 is TGTGCCAGCGGGACAGGGGTTAACTATGGCTACACCTTC.

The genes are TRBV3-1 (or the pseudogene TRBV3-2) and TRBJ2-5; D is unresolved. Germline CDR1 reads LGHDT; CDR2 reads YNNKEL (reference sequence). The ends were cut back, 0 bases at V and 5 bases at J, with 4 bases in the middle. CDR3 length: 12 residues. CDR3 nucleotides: TGTGCCAGCAGCCAAGAATCGGAGACCCAGTACTTC. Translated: CASSQESETQYF.

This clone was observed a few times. For the CDR3, the DNA is TGTGCCAGCAGCTTAGAAGGGCAGGGGTGGGCACCCCTCCACTTT. This translates into CASSLEGQGWAPLHF. This chain uses TRBV7-2 with TRBJ1-6; maybe TRBD1 (6 bases). The CDR3 totals 15 residues. The germline gives CDR1 SGHTA, CDR2 FQGNSA. Trimming stripped 1 base from V and 11 bases from J, with 15 bases between.

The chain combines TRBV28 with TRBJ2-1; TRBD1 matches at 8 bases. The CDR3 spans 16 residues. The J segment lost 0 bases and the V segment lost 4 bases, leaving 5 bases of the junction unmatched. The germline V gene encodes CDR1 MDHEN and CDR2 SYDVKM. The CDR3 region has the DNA TGTGCCAGCAGTTACTCAGGGGGCAGCTCCTACAATGAGCAGTTCTTC. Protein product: CASSYSGGSSYNEQFF.

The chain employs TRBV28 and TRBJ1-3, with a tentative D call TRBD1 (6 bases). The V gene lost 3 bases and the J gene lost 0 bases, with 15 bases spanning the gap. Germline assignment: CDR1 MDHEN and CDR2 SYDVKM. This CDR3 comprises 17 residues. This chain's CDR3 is CASSLKQGVPSGNTIYF. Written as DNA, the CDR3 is TGTGCCAGCAGTTTGAAACAGGGAGTCCCCTCTGGAAACACCATATATTTT.

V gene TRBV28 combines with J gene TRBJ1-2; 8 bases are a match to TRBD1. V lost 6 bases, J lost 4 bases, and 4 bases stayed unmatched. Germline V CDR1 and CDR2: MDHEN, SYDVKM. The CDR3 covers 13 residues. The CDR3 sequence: CASSQDRVYGYTF. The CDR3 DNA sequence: TGTGCCAGCAGCCAGGACAGGGTCTATGGCTACACCTTC.

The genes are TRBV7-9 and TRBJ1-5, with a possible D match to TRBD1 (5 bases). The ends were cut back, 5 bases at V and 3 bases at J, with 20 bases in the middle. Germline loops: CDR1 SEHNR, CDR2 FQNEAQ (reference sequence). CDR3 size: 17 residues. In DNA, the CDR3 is TGTGCCAGCAGCCACCGGGATCTCGGGGGATACAATCAGCCCCAGCATTTT. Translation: CASSHRDLGGYNQPQHF.

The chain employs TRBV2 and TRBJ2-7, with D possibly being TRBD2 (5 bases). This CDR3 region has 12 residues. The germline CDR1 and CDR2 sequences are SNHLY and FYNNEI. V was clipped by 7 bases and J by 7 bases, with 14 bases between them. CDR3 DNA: TGTGCCAGCAACATCCTAGGGAGAGAGCAGTACTTC. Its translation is CASNILGREQYF.

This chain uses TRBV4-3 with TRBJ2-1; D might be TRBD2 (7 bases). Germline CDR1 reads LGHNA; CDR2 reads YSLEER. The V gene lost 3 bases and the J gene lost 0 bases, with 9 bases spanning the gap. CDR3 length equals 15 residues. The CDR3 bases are TGCGCCAGCAGCCAGGCGGGGGCCTCCTACAATGAGCAGTTCTTC. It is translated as CASSQAGASYNEQFF.

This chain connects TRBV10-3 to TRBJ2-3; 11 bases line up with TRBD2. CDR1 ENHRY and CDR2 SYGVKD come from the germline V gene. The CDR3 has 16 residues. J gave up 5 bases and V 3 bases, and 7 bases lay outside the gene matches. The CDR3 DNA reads TGTGCCATCAGTGACCTAACTAGCGGGAGAGTAGATACGCAGTATTTT. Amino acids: CAISDLTSGRVDTQYF.

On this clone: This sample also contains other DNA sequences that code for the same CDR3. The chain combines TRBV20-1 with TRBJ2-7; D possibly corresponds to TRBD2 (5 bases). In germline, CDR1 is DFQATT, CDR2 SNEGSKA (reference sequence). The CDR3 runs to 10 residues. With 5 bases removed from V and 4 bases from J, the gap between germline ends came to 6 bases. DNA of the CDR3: TGCAGTGCTGGGGAGTACGAGCAGTACTTC. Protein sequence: CSAGEYEQYF.

The CDR3 here is CASSLWGPNYGYTF. The DNA for the CDR3 is TGTGCCAGCAGTTTATGGGGGCCTAACTATGGCTACACCTTC. The chain uses TRBV27 and TRBJ1-2, with D maybe TRBD1 (6 bases). The CDR3 has 14 residues. The germline gives CDR1 MNHEY, CDR2 SMNVEV (reference sequence). Trimming left V 1 base short and J 0 bases short, with 6 bases between.

CDR3 in DNA: TGTGCCAGCAGGCCATCAGGTGGTAATGAAAAACTGTTTTTT. This gives the protein CASRPSGGNEKLFF. The V and J genes are TRBV28 and TRBJ1-4; no clear D. V dropped 6 bases and J dropped 4 bases, with 12 bases sitting between them. The CDR3 is 14 residues long. Per germline, CDR1 MDHEN and CDR2 SYDVKM.

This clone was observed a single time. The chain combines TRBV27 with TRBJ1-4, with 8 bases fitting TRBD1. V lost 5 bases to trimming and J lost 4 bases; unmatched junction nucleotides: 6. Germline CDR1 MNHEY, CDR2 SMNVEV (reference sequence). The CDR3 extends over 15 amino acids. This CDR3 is CASSPRTGSNEKLFF. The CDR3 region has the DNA TGTGCCAGCAGTCCGAGGACAGGGAGTAATGAAAAACTGTTTTTT.

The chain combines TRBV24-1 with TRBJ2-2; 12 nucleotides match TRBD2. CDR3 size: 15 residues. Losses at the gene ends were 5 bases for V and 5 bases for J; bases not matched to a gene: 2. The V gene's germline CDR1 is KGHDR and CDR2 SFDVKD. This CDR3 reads CATSGTSGGTGELFF. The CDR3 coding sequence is TGTGCCACCAGTGGAACTAGCGGGGGGACCGGGGAGCTGTTTTTT.

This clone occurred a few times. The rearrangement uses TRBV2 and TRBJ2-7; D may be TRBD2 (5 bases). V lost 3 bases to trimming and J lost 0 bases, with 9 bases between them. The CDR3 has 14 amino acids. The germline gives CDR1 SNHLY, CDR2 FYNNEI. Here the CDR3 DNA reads TGTGCCAGCAGTGAGGAGGCCATCTCCTACGAGCAGTACTTC. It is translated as CASSEEAISYEQYF.

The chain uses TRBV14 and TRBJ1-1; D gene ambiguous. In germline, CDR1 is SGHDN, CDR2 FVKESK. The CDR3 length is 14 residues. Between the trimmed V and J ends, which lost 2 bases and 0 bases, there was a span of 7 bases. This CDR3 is CASSQPGLNTEAFF. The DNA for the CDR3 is TGTGCCAGCAGCCAACCGGGTTTGAACACTGAAGCTTTCTTT. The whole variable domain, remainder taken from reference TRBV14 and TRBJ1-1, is EAGVTQFPSHSVIEKGQTVTLRCDPISGHDNLYWYRRVMGKEIKFLLHFVKESKQDESGMPNNRFLAERTGGTYSTLKVQPAELEDSGVYFCASSQPGLNTEAFFGQGTRLTVV.

In DNA form, the CDR3 reads TGCGCCAGCAGCTTCGCGGCGTGGACTGAAGCTTTCTTT. Translated, it gives CASSFAAWTEAFF. The chain links TRBV5-1 to TRBJ1-1; D is unclear. Per the germline V gene, CDR1 is SGHRS and CDR2 is YFSETQ. CDR3 length: 13 residues. V lost 2 bases, J lost 5 bases, and 10 bases lay in between.

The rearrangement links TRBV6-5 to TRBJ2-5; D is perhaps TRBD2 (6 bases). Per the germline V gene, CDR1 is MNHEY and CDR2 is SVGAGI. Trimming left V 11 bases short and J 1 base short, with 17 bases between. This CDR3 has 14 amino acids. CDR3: CAAGQERSQETQYF. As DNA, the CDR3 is TGTGCCGCGGGGCAGGAGAGGTCCCAAGAGACCCAGTACTTC.

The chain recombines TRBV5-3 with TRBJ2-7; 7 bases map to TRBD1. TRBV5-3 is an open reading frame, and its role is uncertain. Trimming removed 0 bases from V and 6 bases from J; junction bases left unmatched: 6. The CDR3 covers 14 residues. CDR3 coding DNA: TGTGCCAGAAGCTTGGAACAGGGGAGTAGCGAGCAGTACTTC. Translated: CARSLEQGSSEQYF.

The CDR3 nucleotides are TGTGCCTGGAGTGTGACTAGCGTTGGAGATACGCAGTATTTT. This sequence encodes CAWSVTSVGDTQYF. This sequence joins TRBV30 and TRBJ2-3; TRBD2 aligns across 8 bases. V lost 0 bases to trimming and J lost 5 bases; unmatched junction nucleotides: 4. This CDR3 is 14 amino acids long. Germline assignment: CDR1 GTSNPN and CDR2 SVGIG (reference sequence).